The next 5 T cell receptor beta chains were all read from a single sample in a study of cytomegalovirus exposure and HLA in healthy donors. Using immunoSEQ multiplex PCR, the repertoire was profiled, and TCRdb retains in-frame clones only, with some absent. Among 120,000 to 150,000 clones listed, 70% to 90% were seen once. Specimen: PBMCs. Receptors originate from a man between 18 and 29 years old in good health and CMV-seronegative.

The V gene is TRBV7-2, the J gene TRBJ1-4, with D tentatively TRBD1 (5 bases). The ends were cut back, 1 base at V and 8 bases at J, with 14 bases in the middle. The germline CDR1 and CDR2 sequences are SGHTA and FQGNSA. The CDR3 length is 15 residues. This CDR3 is CASSLEWRGREKLFF. CDR3 nucleotide sequence: TGTGCCAGCAGCTTAGAGTGGAGGGGCCGGGAAAAACTGTTTTTT.

The rearrangement joins TRBV6-6 to TRBJ1-1, with D unclear. Germline V gives CDR1 MNHNY, CDR2 SVGAGI (reference sequence). The CDR3 loop spans 15 amino acids. Trimming took 4 bases from V and 0 from J, leaving 12 bases between them. The CDR3 coding sequence is TGTGCCAGCAGTTGGGAGGGCTACATGAACACTGAAGCTTTCTTT. Protein sequence: CASSWEGYMNTEAFF.

V is TRBV6-1 and J is TRBJ1-5; D is unclear. The germline gives CDR1 MNHNS, CDR2 SASEGT. CDR3 length equals 15 residues. V gave up 3 bases and J gave up 6 bases, with 15 bases separating them. Here the CDR3 reads CASSELSGSGQPQHF. As DNA, the CDR3 is TGTGCCAGCAGTGAGTTGTCTGGGTCGGGTCAGCCCCAGCATTTT.

This chain uses TRBV2 with TRBJ1-5, with TRBD1 identical over 7 bases. V shed 4 bases, J shed 6 bases, and the junction held 6 bases outside the gene matches. This CDR3 is built from 14 residues. The V gene's germline CDR1 is SNHLY and CDR2 FYNNEI. The DNA for the CDR3 is TGTGCCAGCAGTGGGAAGGGGGCGAGTCAGCCCCAGCATTTT. This encodes CASSGKGASQPQHF.

The chain recombines TRBV5-1 with TRBJ1-1; 7 positions match TRBD1. Germline trimming cut 1 base from V and 5 bases from J; bases unmatched to any gene: 5. The CDR3 loop spans 14 amino acids. Germline loops: CDR1 SGHRS, CDR2 YFSETQ. The DNA of the CDR3 is TGCGCCAGCAGCTTGCAAGGGGGCAGGACTGAAGCTTTCTTT. Residues: CASSLQGGRTEAFF.